The present entry profiles one TCR beta chain with its context. TCRdb reprocessed the 5' RACE reads, keeping one entry per CDR3 protein, no DNA. This repertoire includes some 460,000 distinct CDR3 sequences. The sample is drawn from a study of T cells expressing NK-cell markers. The CDR3 sequence is 12 residues long. Germline V gives CDR1 SEHNR, CDR2 FQNEAQ (reference sequence). Sequences were obtained from blood T cells: a sorted CD56 or NKG2C T cell subset, CD4+ or CD8+ T cells, or bulk PBMC T cells (not recorded which). The TCR was taken from a woman aged 45-65 years in good health. The chain couples TRBV7-9 to TRBJ1-2; the TCRdb call, TRBD1, lacks DNA for checking. CDR3 region: CASSRPGQSYTF.